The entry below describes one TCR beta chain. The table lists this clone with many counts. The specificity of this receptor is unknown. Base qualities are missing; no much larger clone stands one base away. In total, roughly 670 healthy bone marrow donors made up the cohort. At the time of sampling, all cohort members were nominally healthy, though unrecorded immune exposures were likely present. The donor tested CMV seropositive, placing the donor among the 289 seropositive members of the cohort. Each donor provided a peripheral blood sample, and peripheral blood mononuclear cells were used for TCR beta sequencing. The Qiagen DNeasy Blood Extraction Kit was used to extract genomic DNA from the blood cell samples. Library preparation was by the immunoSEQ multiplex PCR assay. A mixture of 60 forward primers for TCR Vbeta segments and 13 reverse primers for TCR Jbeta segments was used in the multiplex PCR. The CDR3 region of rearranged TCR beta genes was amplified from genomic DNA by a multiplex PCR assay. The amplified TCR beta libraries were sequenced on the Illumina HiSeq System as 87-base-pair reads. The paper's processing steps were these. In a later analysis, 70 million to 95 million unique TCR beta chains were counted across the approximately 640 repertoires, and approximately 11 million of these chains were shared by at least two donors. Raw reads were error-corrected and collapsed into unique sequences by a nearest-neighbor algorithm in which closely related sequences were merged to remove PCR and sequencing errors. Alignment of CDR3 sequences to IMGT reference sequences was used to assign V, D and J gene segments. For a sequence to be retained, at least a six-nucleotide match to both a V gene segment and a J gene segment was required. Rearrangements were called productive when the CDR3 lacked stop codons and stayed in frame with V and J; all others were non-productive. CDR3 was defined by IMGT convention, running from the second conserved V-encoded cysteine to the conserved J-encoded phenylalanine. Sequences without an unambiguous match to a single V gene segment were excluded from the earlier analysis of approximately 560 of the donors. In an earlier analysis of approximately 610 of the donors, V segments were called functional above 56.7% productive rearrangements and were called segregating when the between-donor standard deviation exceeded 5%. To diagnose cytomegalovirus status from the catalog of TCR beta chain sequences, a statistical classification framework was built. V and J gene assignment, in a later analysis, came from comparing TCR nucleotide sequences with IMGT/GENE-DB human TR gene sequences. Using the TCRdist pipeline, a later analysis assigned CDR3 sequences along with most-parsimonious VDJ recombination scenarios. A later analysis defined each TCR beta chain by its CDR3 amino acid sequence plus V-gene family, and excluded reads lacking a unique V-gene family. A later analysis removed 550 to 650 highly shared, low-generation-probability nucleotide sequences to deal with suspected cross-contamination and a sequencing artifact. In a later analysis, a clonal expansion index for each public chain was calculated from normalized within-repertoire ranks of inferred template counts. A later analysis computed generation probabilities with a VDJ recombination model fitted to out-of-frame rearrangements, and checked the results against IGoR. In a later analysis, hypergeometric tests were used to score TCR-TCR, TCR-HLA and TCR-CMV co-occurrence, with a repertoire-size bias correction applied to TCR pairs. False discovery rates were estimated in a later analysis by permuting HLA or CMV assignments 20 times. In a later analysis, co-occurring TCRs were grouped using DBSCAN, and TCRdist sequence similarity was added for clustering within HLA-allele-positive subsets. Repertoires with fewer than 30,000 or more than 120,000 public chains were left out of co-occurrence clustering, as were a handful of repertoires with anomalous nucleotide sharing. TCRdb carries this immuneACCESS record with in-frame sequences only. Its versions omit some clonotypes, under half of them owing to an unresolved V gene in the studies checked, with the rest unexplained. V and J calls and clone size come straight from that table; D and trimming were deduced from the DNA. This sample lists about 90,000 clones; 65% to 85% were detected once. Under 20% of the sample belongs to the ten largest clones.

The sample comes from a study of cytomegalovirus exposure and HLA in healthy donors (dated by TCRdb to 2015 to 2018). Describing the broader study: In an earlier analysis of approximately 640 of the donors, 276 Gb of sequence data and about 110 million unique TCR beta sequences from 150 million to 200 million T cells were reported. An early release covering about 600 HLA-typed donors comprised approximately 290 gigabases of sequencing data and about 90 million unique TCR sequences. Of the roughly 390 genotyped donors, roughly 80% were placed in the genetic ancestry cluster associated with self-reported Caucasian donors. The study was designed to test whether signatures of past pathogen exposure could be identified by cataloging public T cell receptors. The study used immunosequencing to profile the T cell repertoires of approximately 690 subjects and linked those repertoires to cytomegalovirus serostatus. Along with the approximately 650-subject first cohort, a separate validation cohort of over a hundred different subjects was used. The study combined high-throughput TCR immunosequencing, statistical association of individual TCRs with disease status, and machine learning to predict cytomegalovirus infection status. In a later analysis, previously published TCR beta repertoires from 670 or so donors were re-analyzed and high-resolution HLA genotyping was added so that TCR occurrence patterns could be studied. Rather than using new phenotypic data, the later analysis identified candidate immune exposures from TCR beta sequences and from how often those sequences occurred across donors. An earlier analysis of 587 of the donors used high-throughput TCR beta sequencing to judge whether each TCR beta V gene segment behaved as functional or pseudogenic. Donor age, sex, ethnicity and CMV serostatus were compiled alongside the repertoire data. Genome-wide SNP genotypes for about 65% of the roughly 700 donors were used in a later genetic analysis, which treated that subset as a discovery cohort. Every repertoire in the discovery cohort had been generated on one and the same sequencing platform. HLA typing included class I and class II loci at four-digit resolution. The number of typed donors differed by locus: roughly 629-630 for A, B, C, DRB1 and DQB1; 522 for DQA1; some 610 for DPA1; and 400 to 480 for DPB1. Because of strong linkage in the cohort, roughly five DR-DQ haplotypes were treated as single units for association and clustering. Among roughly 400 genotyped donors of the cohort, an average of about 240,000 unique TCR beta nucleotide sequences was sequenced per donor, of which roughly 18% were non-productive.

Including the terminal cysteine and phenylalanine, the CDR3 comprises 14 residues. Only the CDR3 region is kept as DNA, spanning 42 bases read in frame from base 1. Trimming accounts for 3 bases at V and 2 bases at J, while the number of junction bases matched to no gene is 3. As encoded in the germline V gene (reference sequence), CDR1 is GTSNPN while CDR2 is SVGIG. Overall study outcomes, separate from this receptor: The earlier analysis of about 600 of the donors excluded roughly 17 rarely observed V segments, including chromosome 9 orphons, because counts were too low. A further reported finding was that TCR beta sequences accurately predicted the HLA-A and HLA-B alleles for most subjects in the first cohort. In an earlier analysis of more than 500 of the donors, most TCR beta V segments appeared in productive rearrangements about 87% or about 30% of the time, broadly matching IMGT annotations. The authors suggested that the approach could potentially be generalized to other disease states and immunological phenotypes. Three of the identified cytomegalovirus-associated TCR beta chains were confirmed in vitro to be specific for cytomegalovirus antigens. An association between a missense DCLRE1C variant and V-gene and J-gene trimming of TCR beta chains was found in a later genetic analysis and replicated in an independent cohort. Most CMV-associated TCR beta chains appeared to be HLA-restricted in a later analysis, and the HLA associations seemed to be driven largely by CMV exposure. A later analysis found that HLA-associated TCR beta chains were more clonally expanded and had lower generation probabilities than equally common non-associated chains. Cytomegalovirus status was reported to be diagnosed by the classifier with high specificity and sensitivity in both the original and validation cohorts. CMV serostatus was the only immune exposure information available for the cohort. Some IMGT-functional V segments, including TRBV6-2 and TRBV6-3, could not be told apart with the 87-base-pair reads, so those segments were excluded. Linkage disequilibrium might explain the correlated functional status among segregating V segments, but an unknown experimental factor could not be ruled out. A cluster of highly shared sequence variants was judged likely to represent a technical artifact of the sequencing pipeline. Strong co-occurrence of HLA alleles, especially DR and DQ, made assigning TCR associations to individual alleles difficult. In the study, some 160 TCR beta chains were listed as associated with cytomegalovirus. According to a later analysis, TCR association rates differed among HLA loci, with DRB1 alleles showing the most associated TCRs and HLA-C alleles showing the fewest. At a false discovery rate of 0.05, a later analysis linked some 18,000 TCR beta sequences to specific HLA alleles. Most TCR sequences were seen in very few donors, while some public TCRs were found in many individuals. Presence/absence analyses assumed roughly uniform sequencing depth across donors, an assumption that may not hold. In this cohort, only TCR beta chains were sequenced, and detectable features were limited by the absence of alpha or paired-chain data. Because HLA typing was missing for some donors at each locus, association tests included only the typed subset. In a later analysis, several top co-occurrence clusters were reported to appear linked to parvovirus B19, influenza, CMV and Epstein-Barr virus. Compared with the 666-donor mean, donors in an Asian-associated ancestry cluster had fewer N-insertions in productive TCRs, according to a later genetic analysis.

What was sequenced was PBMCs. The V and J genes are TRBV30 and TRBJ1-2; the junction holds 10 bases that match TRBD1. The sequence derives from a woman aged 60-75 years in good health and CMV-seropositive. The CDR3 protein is CAWSRQGANYGYTF. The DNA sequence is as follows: TGTGCCTGGAGCCGACAGGGGGCCAACTATGGCTACACCTTC.